These 25 T cell receptor beta chains came from one sample sequenced in a study of control samples from healthy donors and cancer patients. Repertoires were generated with immunoSEQ multiplex PCR, while TCRdb's copy carries only in-frame clones and drops some. The repertoire holds over 150,000 clones, with almost 90% as singletons. The sample consisted of blood. These receptors all come from a woman between 50 and 59 years old in good health.

V and J are TRBV5-1 and TRBJ2-7, with a tentative D call TRBD1 (6 bases). V lost 4 bases and J 4 bases, leaving 18 bases between the germline ends. CDR1 SGHRS and CDR2 YFSETQ come from the germline V gene. The CDR3 runs 15 residues. The CDR3: CASSHAEIGQYEQYF. The CDR3 DNA follows: TGCGCCAGCAGCCATGCCGAGATTGGACAGTACGAGCAGTACTTC.

This sequence joins TRBV28 and TRBJ1-2; possible D gene TRBD1, 6 bases. The CDR3 consists of 14 residues. Trimming removed 7 bases from V and 3 bases from J, with 15 bases in between. Germline lookup yields CDR1 MDHEN and CDR2 SYDVKM. The CDR3 reads CASTSGARDYGYTF. As DNA, the CDR3 is TGTGCCAGCACTTCAGGGGCGAGGGACTATGGCTACACCTTC.

In this sample, this clone turned up once. The chain carries TRBV7-2 and TRBJ2-3; tentatively, D is TRBD2 (5 bases). This CDR3 is built from 17 residues. The V and J ends lost 1 base and 0 bases respectively, with 14 bases between them. Germline V gives CDR1 SGHTA, CDR2 FQGNSA. The CDR3 DNA follows: TGTGCCAGCAGCTTAGGATTCGGACGGACTAGCACAGATACGCAGTATTTT. Protein product: CASSLGFGRTSTDTQYF.

J is TRBJ2-7 and V is TRBV7-9; 7 nucleotides align to TRBD2. CDR3 size: 13 residues. V gave up 5 bases and J gave up 6 bases; unmatched junction bases: 7. Germline V gene lookup returns CDR1 SEHNR and CDR2 FQNEAQ (reference sequence). The CDR3 here is CASSPPPGGEQYF. CDR3 DNA sequence: TGTGCCAGCAGCCCCCCACCGGGGGGCGAGCAGTACTTC.

The genes are TRBV7-9 and TRBJ1-2; TRBD1 agrees at 7 bases. The V segment lost 6 bases and the J segment 8 bases; nucleotides outside the gene matches: 6. The germline CDR1 and CDR2 sequences are SEHNR and FQNEAQ (reference sequence). The CDR3 is made up of 12 amino acids. The CDR3 region is CASRRPGQGYTF. CDR3 bases: TGTGCCAGCAGACGTCCGGGACAGGGCTACACCTTC. Combining the CDR3 with reference TRBV7-9 and TRBJ1-2 gives the whole variable domain DTGVSQNPRHKITKRGQNVTFRCDPISEHNRLYWYRQTLGQGPEFLTYFQNEAQLEKSRLLSDRFSAERPKGSFSTLEIQRTEQGDSAMYLCASRRPGQGYTFGSGTRLTVV.

The V and J genes are TRBV6-6 and TRBJ1-1, with D possibly being TRBD1 (5 bases). CDR3 size: 14 residues. Trimming removed 7 bases at V and 1 base at J, with 13 bases between. In germline, CDR1 is MNHNY, CDR2 SVGAGI (reference sequence). The DNA of the CDR3 is TGTGCCAGCACTCCAGGGACGGCGAACACTGAAGCTTTCTTT. Translation: CASTPGTANTEAFF.

The V gene is TRBV19, the J gene TRBJ2-1; 7 nucleotides align to TRBD2. The V and J ends lost 5 bases and 9 bases, in that order; junction bases with no gene match: 7. There are 13 residues in the CDR3. From germline, CDR1 is LNHDA and CDR2 SQIVND (reference sequence). CDR3 amino acids: CASSDGGRGEQFF. DNA for the CDR3: TGTGCCAGTAGTGATGGCGGGAGAGGTGAGCAGTTCTTC.

The chain recombines TRBV19 with TRBJ2-5; D possibly corresponds to TRBD2 (6 bases). Germline V gene sequence: CDR1 LNHDA, CDR2 SQIVND (reference sequence). V was clipped by 0 bases and J by 0 bases, with 11 bases between them. The CDR3 extends over 16 amino acids. For the CDR3, the DNA is TGTGCCAGTAGTATAGACGGGCGGGAATACCAAGAGACCCAGTACTTC. Residues: CASSIDGREYQETQYF.

The V gene is TRBV11-2, the J gene TRBJ2-1; 9 bases are a match to TRBD1. Germline V gene sequence: CDR1 SGHAT, CDR2 FQNNGV. This CDR3 region has 16 residues. The ends lost 1 base at V and 7 bases at J; junction bases unmatched: 8. This chain's CDR3 is CASSLGPGQGWNEQFF. CDR3 sequence (DNA): TGTGCCAGCAGCTTAGGGCCGGGACAGGGATGGAATGAGCAGTTCTTC.

This clone was observed a single time. The rearrangement joins TRBV29-1 to TRBJ2-6; 7 bases map to TRBD1. V lost 4 bases to trimming and J lost 2 bases; unmatched junction nucleotides: 5. CDR1 SQVTM and CDR2 ANQGSEA come from the germline V gene. The CDR3 loop spans 15 amino acids. CDR3: CSVGKTGAGANVLTF. For the CDR3, the DNA is TGCAGCGTTGGAAAAACAGGGGCTGGGGCCAACGTCCTGACTTTC.

This rearrangement joins TRBV9 to TRBJ1-5; TRBD1 matches 10 bases. The length of the CDR3 is 15 residues. The ends lost 3 bases at V and 4 bases at J; junction bases unmatched: 4. Germline assignment: CDR1 SGDLS and CDR2 YYNGEE. The CDR3 region has the DNA TGTGCCAGCAGCGAAGGGACAGGGGCTAATCAGCCCCAGCATTTT. Encoded protein: CASSEGTGANQPQHF.

J is TRBJ1-2 and V is TRBV19, with TRBD1 as a possible D gene (5 bases). Germline lookup yields CDR1 LNHDA and CDR2 SQIVND (reference sequence). The CDR3 has 13 residues. Deletions cut 5 bases from V and 4 bases from J, with 11 bases between. As DNA, the CDR3 is TGTGCCAGTAGTTTCCAGGGAAGCTATGGCTACACCTTC. This codes for CASSFQGSYGYTF.

This chain links TRBV2 with TRBJ2-5; perhaps D is TRBD1 or TRBD2 (5 bases each). CDR3 length: 13 amino acids. The germline CDR1 and CDR2 sequences are SNHLY and FYNNEI. V was pared by 3 bases and J by 2 bases, with 7 bases between. CDR3 DNA sequence: TGTGCCAGCAGTGAGGGGGTACAAGAGACCCAGTACTTC. It specifies CASSEGVQETQYF.

V usage is TRBV11-3 and J usage is TRBJ2-3; TRBD2 aligns across 13 bases. Trimming cost V 5 bases and J 4 bases; bases outside gene matches: 12. Germline V gives CDR1 SGHNT, CDR2 YENEEA. This CDR3 spans 18 amino acids. CDR3 amino acids: CASSTSMGGLAGADTQYF. DNA for the CDR3: TGTGCCAGCAGCACATCTATGGGCGGACTAGCGGGGGCAGATACGCAGTATTTT.

CDR3 sequence: CSASGTGELFF. In DNA form, the CDR3 reads TGCAGTGCTAGCGGGACCGGGGAGCTGTTTTTT. The genes are TRBV20-1 and TRBJ2-2; no reliable D call. V dropped 3 bases and J dropped 5 bases, with 4 bases sitting between them. There are 11 residues in the CDR3. The V gene's germline CDR1 is DFQATT and CDR2 SNEGSKA (reference sequence).

The rearrangement joins TRBV3-1 (or the pseudogene TRBV3-2) to TRBJ1-2; D gene unclear. CDR1 and CDR2 from the germline V gene are LGHDT and YNNKEL (reference sequence). V was shortened by 0 bases and J by 5 bases, with 13 bases between the two germline ends. The CDR3 sequence is 15 residues long. CDR3 coding DNA: TGTGCCAGCAGCCAAGATCATCTATCCCCGTATGGCTACACCTTC. This sequence encodes CASSQDHLSPYGYTF.

This clone was seen a single time. This chain links TRBV9 with TRBJ2-5; perhaps TRBD2 as D (6 bases). The CDR3 spans 17 residues. Germline V CDR1 and CDR2: SGDLS, YYNGEE. The V gene lost 4 bases and the J gene lost 2 bases, with 21 bases spanning the gap. The CDR3 reads CASSRSVRGGPQETQYF. The DNA of the CDR3 is TGTGCCAGCAGCCGGTCGGTAAGGGGAGGACCTCAAGAGACCCAGTACTTC.

The V and J genes are TRBV7-6 and TRBJ2-3; 7 bases fit TRBD1. From germline, CDR1 is SGHVS and CDR2 FNYEAQ. J gave up 5 bases and V 1 base, and 6 bases lay outside the gene matches. The CDR3 is 15 amino acids. The CDR3 sequence: CASSLGQYRGDTQYF. The CDR3 DNA reads as TGTGCCAGCAGCTTAGGACAGTACAGGGGAGATACGCAGTATTTT.

This sequence joins TRBV29-1 and TRBJ2-7; D is possibly TRBD1 or TRBD2 (5 bases each). The V gene lost 7 bases and the J gene lost 0 bases, with 22 bases spanning the gap. CDR3 length: 16 residues. Germline-derived CDR1 and CDR2 are SQVTM and ANQGSEA. Written as DNA, the CDR3 is TGCAGCGCCGAACTTCCTCGGGACGGAAGCTCCTACGAGCAGTACTTC. Its protein is CSAELPRDGSSYEQYF.

The genes are TRBV5-1 and TRBJ2-5; D ambiguous. Germline V lookup: CDR1 SGHRS, CDR2 YFSETQ. V dropped 0 bases and J dropped 0 bases, with 3 bases sitting between them. This CDR3 is built from 13 residues. The DNA for the CDR3 is TGCGCCAGCAGCTTGGGGTACCAAGAGACCCAGTACTTC. Translation: CASSLGYQETQYF.

The chain recombines TRBV28 with TRBJ2-7, with D unclear. Germline V gene sequence: CDR1 MDHEN, CDR2 SYDVKM. V lost 2 bases, J lost 11 bases, and 10 bases lay in between. This CDR3 region has 11 residues. CDR3 nucleotide sequence: TGTGCCAGCAGTTTACGAGCACACGAGTACTTC. The encoded protein is CASSLRAHEYF.

The chain joins TRBV24-1 to TRBJ2-3; TRBD2 agrees at 10 bases. Germline V gives CDR1 KGHDR, CDR2 SFDVKD. V lost 3 bases to trimming and J lost 4 bases; unmatched junction nucleotides: 6. This CDR3 spans 16 amino acids. The CDR3 is CATSDRSSGGADTQYF. CDR3 coding DNA: TGTGCCACCAGTGATAGGTCTAGCGGGGGAGCAGATACGCAGTATTTT.

The chain employs TRBV7-9 and TRBJ1-1; 10 bases are shared with TRBD1. With V trimmed by 2 bases and J by 11 bases, 8 bases remained unmatched. This CDR3 is 14 amino acids long. CDR1 is SEHNR, CDR2 FQNEAQ, per germline (reference sequence). The CDR3 nucleotides read TGTGCCAGCAGCTTAATACCCTGGACAGGGGGGGCTTTCTTT. Translating it yields CASSLIPWTGGAFF. The entire variable domain, with the rest obtained from reference TRBV7-9 and TRBJ1-1, is as follows: DTGVSQNPRHKITKRGQNVTFRCDPISEHNRLYWYRQTLGQGPEFLTYFQNEAQLEKSRLLSDRFSAERPKGSFSTLEIQRTEQGDSAMYLCASSLIPWTGGAFFGQGTRLTVV.

This rearrangement joins TRBV5-4 to TRBJ2-7; TRBD1 matches 8 bases. Germline loops: CDR1 SGHNT, CDR2 YYREEE (reference sequence). V was clipped by 2 bases and J by 0 bases; unmatched bases: 4. The length of the CDR3 is 15 residues. This chain's CDR3 is CASSLPGQGSYEQYF. DNA for the CDR3: TGTGCCAGCAGCTTACCAGGACAGGGCTCCTACGAGCAGTACTTC.

The rearrangement joins TRBV28 to TRBJ1-4; 12 bases are a match to TRBD1. In germline, CDR1 is MDHEN, CDR2 SYDVKM. CDR3 length equals 16 residues. Trimming took 1 base from V and 8 from J; bases not matched to a gene: 5. The CDR3 DNA reads as TGTGCCAGCAGTTTATCCGGGACAGGGGGCATGGAAAAACTGTTTTTT. Translated: CASSLSGTGGMEKLFF.